Each of the 31 T cell receptor beta chains below was sequenced from the same sample in a study of blood T cell repertoires in COVID-19. Assay used: immunoSEQ multiplex PCR; TCRdb lists only in-frame clones, some missing. Among some 200,000 clones listed, more than 75% were seen once. The material sequenced was peripheral blood. The source is a man aged 35 to 55 with active or convalescent COVID-19.

On this clone: A read error may account for a junction end that differs from germline. The chain couples TRBV27 to TRBJ2-4; D is perhaps TRBD2 (6 bases). Germline lookup yields CDR1 MNHEY and CDR2 SMNVEV (reference sequence). This CDR3 contains 13 residues. CDR3 DNA: TGTGCCAGCCGAGAGACGAATGGGAGGAATCCCCACTTC. Translating it yields CASRETNGRNPHF.

The chain recombines TRBV7-2 with TRBJ2-2; D perhaps matches TRBD1 (6 bases). The V gene's germline CDR1 is SGHTA and CDR2 FQGNSA. The V and J ends lost 6 bases and 1 base respectively, with 9 bases between them. This CDR3 is built from 14 residues. For the CDR3, the DNA is TGTGCCAGCAGACCGACAGGGAACACCGGGGAGCTGTTTTTT. This translates into CASRPTGNTGELFF.

The J gene is TRBJ1-5, the V gene TRBV18; 8 bases match TRBD1. CDR3 size: 17 residues. Germline V lookup: CDR1 KGHSH, CDR2 LQKENI. V was clipped by 3 bases and J by 3 bases; unmatched bases: 10. The CDR3 DNA reads TGTGCCAGCTCACCTGGACAGGGTTTTGGACTCAATCAGCCCCAGCATTTT. Protein product: CASSPGQGFGLNQPQHF.

The chain joins TRBV6-1 to TRBJ1-5; the match to TRBD1 covers 10 bases. Germline V gene lookup returns CDR1 MNHNS and CDR2 SASEGT. The J segment lost 2 bases and the V segment lost 0 bases, leaving 16 bases of the junction unmatched. This CDR3 is built from 21 residues. The CDR3 DNA follows: TGTGCCAGCAGTGAAGCTTCGTCGGGACAGGGGCCCGCCAAGCGCAATCAGCCCCAGCATTTT. This gives the protein CASSEASSGQGPAKRNQPQHF.

The chain has TRBV5-8 and TRBJ1-5; D gene ambiguous. From germline, CDR1 is SGHTS and CDR2 YDEGEE. The V gene lost 3 bases and the J gene lost 0 bases, with 10 bases spanning the gap. The CDR3 spans 15 residues. This chain's CDR3 is CASSWARVSNQPQHF. CDR3 coding DNA: TGTGCCAGCAGCTGGGCCCGCGTTAGCAATCAGCCCCAGCATTTT.

The genes are TRBV29-1 and TRBJ2-7; no clear D gene. The CDR3 has 13 residues. Trimming took 4 bases from V and 7 from J, leaving 17 bases between them. Germline V gene sequence: CDR1 SQVTM, CDR2 ANQGSEA. The CDR3 DNA follows: TGCAGCGTTGTGGTCGGAGTGGTTCGAGAGCAGTACTTC. Translation gives CSVVVGVVREQYF.

The chain links TRBV29-1 to TRBJ2-5, with TRBD2 identical over 9 bases. Germline-derived CDR1 and CDR2 are SQVTM and ANQGSEA. The CDR3 consists of 18 residues. Trimming removed 4 bases from V and 4 bases from J; junction bases left unmatched: 19. CDR3 coding DNA: TGCAGCGTTGGTGGGTCCCCGACTTGCGGGAGGGCCGGAGAGACCCAGTACTTC. Translation gives CSVGGSPTCGRAGETQYF.

V and J are TRBV28 and TRBJ1-1; D may be TRBD1 (5 bases). CDR3 length equals 14 residues. Trimming cost V 3 bases and J 0 bases, with 8 bases left between them. CDR1 is MDHEN and CDR2 is SYDVKM in the germline V gene. CDR3 nucleotide sequence: TGTGCCAGCAGTTTCGCCAGGGTGAACACTGAAGCTTTCTTT. The encoded protein is CASSFARVNTEAFF.

The genes are TRBV7-2 and TRBJ1-5; a weak D match, TRBD1 (5 bases). This CDR3 comprises 15 residues. The germline V and J ends were trimmed by 10 bases and 5 bases, with 21 bases remaining between them. Germline CDR1 reads SGHTA; CDR2 reads FQGNSA. In nucleotides, the CDR3 is TGTGCCACCCAAATCCGGGGGGGGTACGATCAGCCCCAGCATTTT. Amino acid sequence: CATQIRGGYDQPQHF.

V usage is TRBV27 and J usage is TRBJ2-7; D is unresolved. Per germline, CDR1 MNHEY and CDR2 SMNVEV (reference sequence). The CDR3 runs to 14 residues. V lost 3 bases, J lost 0 bases, and 9 bases lay in between. The CDR3 DNA reads as TGTGCCAGCAGTTTTTTTGGCGGCTCCTACGAGCAGTACTTC. Amino acids: CASSFFGGSYEQYF.

The chain is built from TRBV19 and TRBJ1-2, with a weak D call TRBD1 (5 bases). Trimming took 5 bases from V and 4 from J, leaving 20 bases between them. The germline CDR1 and CDR2 sequences are LNHDA and SQIVND (reference sequence). The CDR3 contains 16 residues. CDR3 DNA sequence: TGTGCCAGTAGTTACTCCCCCGGGGGGACCGGCTATGGCTACACCTTC. It yields the protein CASSYSPGGTGYGYTF.

The rearrangement joins TRBV6-4 to TRBJ1-1; tentative D call: TRBD1 (5 bases). The V end was cut by 9 bases, the J end by 3 bases, with 17 bases between. Germline V CDR1 and CDR2: MRHNA, SNTAGT. This CDR3 has 14 amino acids. The CDR3 DNA sequence: TGTGCCAGTAAGCAGGGACTTTGGGACACTGAAGCTTTCTTT. It encodes CASKQGLWDTEAFF.

This clone showed up just once. The gene calls are TRBV5-1 and TRBJ2-5, with TRBD1 as a possible D gene (6 bases). This CDR3 comprises 15 residues. Between the trimmed V and J ends, which lost 4 bases and 1 base, there was a span of 14 bases. Germline lookup yields CDR1 SGHRS and CDR2 YFSETQ. CDR3 in amino acids: CASSNGQKLQETQYF. CDR3 sequence (DNA): TGCGCCAGCAGCAACGGACAGAAACTCCAAGAGACCCAGTACTTC.

This sequence joins TRBV4-3 and TRBJ2-1, with 11 positions matching TRBD2. After removal of 3 bases from V and 8 bases from J, the junction contained 12 bases not matched to a gene. This CDR3 has 17 residues. The germline CDR1 and CDR2 sequences are LGHNA and YSLEER. The CDR3 is CASSQGRISGGGYEQFF. The CDR3 DNA reads as TGCGCCAGCAGCCAGGGAAGGATTAGCGGGGGGGGTTATGAGCAGTTCTTC.

This clone was detected only a few times. J is TRBJ1-2 and V is TRBV5-1; the match to TRBD1 covers 10 bases. Germline CDR1 is SGHRS and CDR2 is YFSETQ. With 7 bases clipped from V and 7 bases from J, the junction kept 13 bases outside the gene matches. The CDR3 sequence is 15 residues long. The CDR3 reads CASGTDRGRGGGYTF. The CDR3 bases are TGCGCCAGCGGAACCGACAGGGGGCGCGGGGGTGGCTACACCTTC. Full variable domain (missing parts from reference TRBV5-1 and TRBJ1-2): KAGVTQTPRYLIKTRGQQVTLSCSPISGHRSVSWYQQTPGQGLQFLFEYFSETQRNKGNFPGRFSGRQFSNSRSEMNVSTLELGDSALYLCASGTDRGRGGGYTFGSGTRLTVV.

This chain's CDR3 is CAWQGSSGNTIYF. For the CDR3, the DNA is TGTGCCTGGCAGGGCAGTTCTGGAAACACCATATATTTT. The chain links TRBV30 to TRBJ1-3, with a weak D call TRBD1 (5 bases). This CDR3 contains 13 residues. Germline V lookup: CDR1 GTSNPN, CDR2 SVGIG (reference sequence). Trimming removed 5 bases from V and 1 base from J, with 9 bases in between.

This chain connects TRBV14 to TRBJ1-1, with D possibly being TRBD1 (6 bases). Germline CDR1 SGHDN, CDR2 FVKESK. This CDR3 region has 15 residues. V dropped 4 bases and J dropped 1 base, with 13 bases sitting between them. The CDR3 DNA sequence: TGTGCCAGCAGCCCAAGGGGGGGGTGGAACACTGAAGCTTTCTTT. Encoded protein: CASSPRGGWNTEAFF.

V is TRBV28 and J is TRBJ2-6; TRBD2 matches 9 bases. J lost 0 bases, V lost 6 bases, and 6 bases had no gene match. Germline CDR1 and CDR2: MDHEN and SYDVKM. This CDR3 is 17 amino acids long. CDR3 region: CASRAGGTSSGANVLTF. The CDR3 bases are TGTGCCAGCAGGGCGGGGGGGACCAGCTCTGGGGCCAACGTCCTGACTTTC.

The chain uses TRBV14 and TRBJ2-1; TRBD2 aligns across 7 bases. CDR3 length: 18 residues. Germline V lookup: CDR1 SGHDN, CDR2 FVKESK. With 1 base clipped from V and 0 bases from J, the junction kept 9 bases outside the gene matches. CDR3 sequence (DNA): TGTGCCAGCAGCCAAGCAGGTGGGGGGGTTAGCTCCTACAATGAGCAGTTCTTC. Its translation: CASSQAGGGVSSYNEQFF. Full variable domain (remainder filled in from reference TRBV14 and TRBJ2-1): EAGVTQFPSHSVIEKGQTVTLRCDPISGHDNLYWYRRVMGKEIKFLLHFVKESKQDESGMPNNRFLAERTGGTYSTLKVQPAELEDSGVYFCASSQAGGGVSSYNEQFFGPGTRLTVL.

The chain joins TRBV6-1 to TRBJ2-3; 14 nucleotides align to TRBD2. The CDR3 runs 15 residues. J lost 4 bases, V lost 3 bases, and 0 bases had no gene match. Germline CDR1 and CDR2: MNHNS and SASEGT. CDR3 amino acids: CASSEGLAGADTQYF. The CDR3 bases are TGTGCCAGCAGTGAGGGACTAGCGGGAGCAGATACGCAGTATTTT.

The chain couples TRBV12-3 or TRBV12-4 to TRBJ1-5; 7 positions match TRBD1. The CDR3 covers 13 residues. V trimming: 6 bases; J trimming: 5 bases; junction bases outside the gene matches: 4. In DNA, the CDR3 is TGTGCCAGCAGCCAGGGGGGTTATCAGCCCCAGCATTTT. This sequence encodes CASSQGGYQPQHF.

V usage is TRBV9 and J usage is TRBJ2-7, with a possible D match to TRBD2 (5 bases). Per the germline V gene, CDR1 is SGDLS and CDR2 is YYNGEE. V gave up 3 bases and J gave up 3 bases, with 10 bases separating them. The CDR3 consists of 13 residues. The CDR3 region is CASSAAGVYEQYF. CDR3 in DNA: TGTGCCAGCAGCGCCGCCGGGGTCTACGAGCAGTACTTC.

V and J are TRBV7-2 and TRBJ2-7, with 7 bases that match TRBD2. The CDR3 sequence is 14 residues long. Germline V gene sequence: CDR1 SGHTA, CDR2 FQGNSA. The ends lost 1 base at V and 2 bases at J; junction bases unmatched: 2. The CDR3: CASSLERGPYEQYF. The CDR3 nucleotides read TGTGCCAGCAGCTTAGAGCGGGGACCCTACGAGCAGTACTTC.

The rearrangement uses TRBV5-4 and TRBJ1-1; D is uncertain. Trimming shortened V by 1 base and J by 7 bases, and 8 bases separated the two germline ends. The CDR3 contains 12 residues. Germline lookup yields CDR1 SGHNT and CDR2 YYREEE (reference sequence). Here the CDR3 DNA reads TGTGCCAGCAGCTTGAATAGTGGTGAAGCTTTCTTT. Protein product: CASSLNSGEAFF.

The DNA for the CDR3 is TGTGCCTGGAGCGACCGACTAGCGGGAGTCAAAAATGAGCAGTTCTTC. This translates into CAWSDRLAGVKNEQFF. The chain recombines TRBV30 with TRBJ2-1; TRBD2 matches 12 bases. The CDR3 extends over 16 amino acids. Germline CDR1 is GTSNPN and CDR2 is SVGIG (reference sequence). V lost 3 bases to trimming and J lost 7 bases; unmatched junction nucleotides: 10.

This clone was detected a few times. The chain couples TRBV4-3 to TRBJ2-3, with D uncertain. Germline values: CDR1 LGHNA, CDR2 YSLEER. This CDR3 comprises 17 residues. V lost 0 bases, J lost 2 bases, and 15 bases lay in between. The DNA for the CDR3 is TGCGCCAGCAGCCAAGATTTGGAACAGACATTCACAGATACGCAGTATTTT. Protein sequence: CASSQDLEQTFTDTQYF.

The rearrangement links TRBV19 to TRBJ2-2; TRBD2 matches 12 bases. V lost 4 bases to trimming and J lost 4 bases; unmatched junction nucleotides: 10. The CDR3 runs 18 residues. Germline loops: CDR1 LNHDA, CDR2 SQIVND (reference sequence). Here the CDR3 reads CASSTPTSGRGSTGELFF. In DNA form, the CDR3 reads TGTGCCAGTAGTACGCCGACTAGCGGGAGAGGTAGCACCGGGGAGCTGTTTTTT. The full variable domain, its missing parts supplied by reference TRBV19 and TRBJ2-2, is DGGITQSPKYLFRKEGQNVTLSCEQNLNHDAMYWYRQDPGQGLRLIYYSQIVNDFQKGDIAEGYSVSREKKESFPLTVTSAQKNPTAFYLCASSTPTSGRGSTGELFFGEGSRLTVL.

The V gene is TRBV10-2, the J gene TRBJ1-2; 8 bases are shared with TRBD1. In germline, CDR1 is WSHSY, CDR2 SAAADI. The V gene end was trimmed by 0 bases and the J gene end by 2 bases; junction bases not matched to a gene: 5. This CDR3 has 16 residues. DNA of the CDR3: TGCGCCAGCAGTGAGTCCAGGACAGGGATGAACTATGGCTACACCTTC. This codes for CASSESRTGMNYGYTF.

This clone was seen a few times. The chain has TRBV19 and TRBJ2-7; 11 nucleotides line up with TRBD1. With V trimmed by 6 bases and J by 3 bases, 7 bases remained unmatched. CDR1 and CDR2 (germline): LNHDA, SQIVND (reference sequence). The CDR3 consists of 15 residues. The DNA of the CDR3 is TGTGCCAGTAGCCCAACTGGGACAGGGGGCTACGAGCAGTACTTC. Its translation: CASSPTGTGGYEQYF.

The chain carries TRBV6-5 and TRBJ1-5, with D hard to call. This CDR3 has 15 amino acids. V lost 5 bases, J lost 3 bases, and 14 bases lay in between. Germline V CDR1 and CDR2: MNHEY, SVGAGI. CDR3 DNA sequence: TGTGCCAGCAGTCCCGAACTAAACCCCAATCAGCCCCAGCATTTT. Protein: CASSPELNPNQPQHF.

This sequence joins TRBV5-1 and TRBJ2-3; TRBD2 matches 7 bases. Germline-derived CDR1 and CDR2 are SGHRS and YFSETQ. The length of the CDR3 is 14 residues. V gave up 7 bases and J gave up 1 base; unmatched junction bases: 6. The CDR3 nucleotides read TGCGCCAGCGGGCTAGCGGAGGGCACAGATACGCAGTATTTT. This gives the protein CASGLAEGTDTQYF.